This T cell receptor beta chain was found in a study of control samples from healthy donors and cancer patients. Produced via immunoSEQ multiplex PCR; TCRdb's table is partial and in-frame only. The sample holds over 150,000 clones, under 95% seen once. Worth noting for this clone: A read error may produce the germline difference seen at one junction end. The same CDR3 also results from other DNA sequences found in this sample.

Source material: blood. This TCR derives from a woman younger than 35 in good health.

CDR3 sequence reads: CASSLTPGQNYEQYF. The CDR3 DNA is TGCGCCAGCAGCTTAACCCCGGGACAGAACTACGAGCAGTACTTC. The chain couples TRBV5-6 to TRBJ2-7, with 7 nucleotides matching TRBD1. Germline CDR1 is SGHDT and CDR2 is YYEEEE. CDR3 length equals 15 residues.